The 18 T cell receptor beta chains given below trace back to one sample, sequenced in a study of blood T cell repertoires in COVID-19. Produced via immunoSEQ multiplex PCR; TCRdb's table is partial and in-frame only. There are roughly 120,000 clones in the sample; approximately 90% occur only once, and around 2.1% lies in the top ten. The sequenced sample was peripheral blood. All receptors derive from a man in his fifties with COVID-19, enrolled during active disease.

In its sample, this clone was seen once. V is TRBV28 and J is TRBJ2-3; a weak D match, TRBD1 (6 bases). CDR1 and CDR2 from the germline V gene are MDHEN and SYDVKM. CDR3 length equals 14 residues. Trimming shortened V by 5 bases and J by 0 bases, and 9 bases separated the two germline ends. The DNA of the CDR3 is TGTGCCAGCAGTCCCGGACAGAGCACAGATACGCAGTATTTT. Protein sequence: CASSPGQSTDTQYF.

This rearrangement joins TRBV6-5 to TRBJ2-5, with 7 bases lining up with TRBD1. Germline lookup yields CDR1 MNHEY and CDR2 SVGAGI. The CDR3 is made up of 15 amino acids. V was clipped by 6 bases and J by 5 bases; unmatched bases: 12. For the CDR3, the DNA is TGTGCCAGCAGCGATAACCAGGGGGTAGGGGAGACCCAGTACTTC. Its protein product is CASSDNQGVGETQYF.

The genes are TRBV20-1 and TRBJ1-2; D gene unclear. The CDR3 length is 13 residues. V lost 3 bases, J lost 0 bases, and 8 bases lay in between. Looked up from germline, CDR1 is DFQATT and CDR2 is SNEGSKA (reference sequence). CDR3 nucleotides: TGCAGTGCTAGTGGTCCGTCTAACTATGGCTACACCTTC. Encoded protein: CSASGPSNYGYTF.

The genes are TRBV2 and TRBJ2-2; TRBD2 matches at 10 bases. The junction had 0 bases not matched to a gene; V was cut back by 4 bases and J by 4 bases. The germline V gene has CDR1 SNHLY and CDR2 FYNNEI. The CDR3 length is 14 residues. DNA of the CDR3: TGTGCCAGCAGTGGACTAGCGGGCACCGGGGAGCTGTTTTTT. Residues: CASSGLAGTGELFF.

The CDR3 DNA reads TGTGCCAGCAGCAAAGTTGACAGGGGGGACTGCATGAACACTGAAGCTTTCTTT. It yields the protein CASSKVDRGDCMNTEAFF. The chain is built from TRBV21-1 and TRBJ1-1; the table names TRBD1, a call not compared with the DNA. TRBV21-1 is shown as a pseudogene. CDR3 length: 18 residues.

The chain combines TRBV10-3 with TRBJ2-5; D is unresolved. V was clipped by 6 bases and J by 1 base, with 12 bases between them. This CDR3 spans 14 amino acids. CDR1 is ENHRY, CDR2 SYGVKD, per germline. In DNA form, the CDR3 reads TGTGCCATCAGCAAAGACAAGGCCCAAGAGACCCAGTACTTC. Translation: CAISKDKAQETQYF.

The chain combines TRBV11-3 with TRBJ2-3, with 9 bases lining up with TRBD2. CDR3 length equals 16 residues. Trimming at V came to 5 bases and at J to 5 bases, leaving 11 bases not matched to a gene. The germline gives CDR1 SGHNT, CDR2 YENEEA. DNA for the CDR3: TGTGCCAGCAGCACAGGGAGAGGACTAGCGCAAGATACGCAGTATTTT. It is translated as CASSTGRGLAQDTQYF.

V is TRBV4-3 and J is TRBJ2-1; D might be TRBD1 (5 bases). The V gene lost 0 bases and the J gene lost 6 bases, with 18 bases spanning the gap. CDR1 is LGHNA, CDR2 YSLEER, per germline. This CDR3 has 17 residues. The DNA of the CDR3 is TGCGCCAGCAGCCAAGATCGTGGCAGGGAAAAAAGCAATGAGCAGTTCTTC. This encodes CASSQDRGREKSNEQFF.

The chain is built from TRBV6-5 and TRBJ1-1; D not resolved. CDR1 is MNHEY and CDR2 is SVGAGI in the germline V gene. V lost 8 bases and J 4 bases, leaving 5 bases between the germline ends. CDR3 size: 10 residues. The CDR3 region has the DNA TGTGCCAGCCCGGGCACTGAAGCTTTCTTT. The encoded protein is CASPGTEAFF.

V is TRBV30 and J is TRBJ1-4, with a weak D call TRBD1 (5 bases). The CDR3 loop spans 14 amino acids. V was trimmed by 2 bases and J by 0 bases, leaving 7 bases between them. Germline CDR1 reads GTSNPN; CDR2 reads SVGIG (reference sequence). CDR3 in DNA: TGTGCCTGGAGTTCGACAGCAACTAATGAAAAACTGTTTTTT. Its protein is CAWSSTATNEKLFF.

The chain uses TRBV5-6 and TRBJ1-5; 8 bases are shared with TRBD1. Trimming cost V 0 bases and J 5 bases; bases outside gene matches: 4. CDR3 length equals 15 residues. CDR1 and CDR2 (germline): SGHDT, YYEEEE. DNA of the CDR3: TGTGCCAGCAGCTTGGGGGACAGGAACCATCAGCCCCAGCATTTT. Translating it yields CASSLGDRNHQPQHF. Drawing the rest from reference TRBV5-6 and TRBJ1-5, the complete variable domain is DAGVTQSPTHLIKTRGQQVTLRCSPKSGHDTVSWYQQALGQGPQFIFQYYEEEERQRGNFPDRFSGHQFPNYSSELNVNALLLGDSALYLCASSLGDRNHQPQHFGDGTRLSIL.

The chain carries TRBV14 and TRBJ1-1; no firm D call. The CDR3 is made up of 15 amino acids. From germline, CDR1 is SGHDN and CDR2 FVKESK. V lost 2 bases to trimming and J lost 5 bases, with 15 bases between them. The CDR3: CASSQKGRVGTEAFF. The CDR3 nucleotides are TGTGCCAGCAGCCAAAAAGGGAGGGTGGGAACTGAAGCTTTCTTT.

The chain employs TRBV7-8 and TRBJ2-1; 12 positions match TRBD2. The CDR3 is made up of 17 amino acids. Looked up from germline, CDR1 is SGHVS and CDR2 is FQNEAQ. Trimming took 1 base from V and 3 from J; bases not matched to a gene: 4. The CDR3 DNA follows: TGTGCCAGCAGCTTAGGAATGACTAGCGGGAGCTACAATGAGCAGTTCTTC. Translated: CASSLGMTSGSYNEQFF.

V gene TRBV30 combines with J gene TRBJ2-3; D unclear. V lost 2 bases and J 1 base, leaving 10 bases between the germline ends. Germline CDR1 and CDR2: GTSNPN and SVGIG (reference sequence). The CDR3 spans 14 residues. CDR3 nucleotides: TGTGCCTGGAGTTTTGAGCTACGCACAGATACGCAGTATTTT. The encoded protein is CAWSFELRTDTQYF.

This rearrangement joins TRBV19 to TRBJ1-2; 7 nucleotides line up with TRBD1. Germline values: CDR1 LNHDA, CDR2 SQIVND (reference sequence). The length of the CDR3 is 13 residues. V was pared by 5 bases and J by 7 bases, with 7 bases of the junction left unmatched. The CDR3 here is CASSPDRAFGYTF. The CDR3 coding sequence is TGTGCCAGTAGTCCCGACAGGGCCTTTGGCTACACCTTC.

The chain employs TRBV28 and TRBJ1-2; 8 bases agree with TRBD1. V trimming: 4 bases; J trimming: 2 bases; junction bases outside the gene matches: 9. CDR1 is MDHEN and CDR2 is SYDVKM in the germline V gene. The CDR3 has 16 residues. CDR3 in DNA: TGTGCCAGCAGTTCCGGGTGGTGGACAGGGAACTATGGCTACACCTTC. Translated, it gives CASSSGWWTGNYGYTF.

The chain joins TRBV5-5 to TRBJ1-2; D not certain. There are 14 residues in the CDR3. CDR1 and CDR2 from the germline V gene are SGHKS and YYEKEE (reference sequence). V was cut by 0 bases and J by 2 bases, with 8 bases left in between. CDR3 DNA: TGTGCCAGCAGCTTGGAGGTCAGGAACTATGGCTACACCTTC. Protein product: CASSLEVRNYGYTF. The complete variable domain, with remaining parts taken from reference TRBV5-5 and TRBJ1-2, reads DAGVTQSPTHLIKTRGQQVTLRCSPISGHKSVSWYQQVLGQGPQFIFQYYEKEERGRGNFPDRFSARQFPNYSSELNVNALLLGDSALYLCASSLEVRNYGYTFGSGTRLTVV.

This clone was seen a few times. In DNA, the CDR3 is TGTGCCAGCAGCAAATCGGGACTAGCGGGAGACACAGATACGCAGTATTTT. It encodes CASSKSGLAGDTDTQYF. The V gene is TRBV21-1, the J gene TRBJ2-3; the table's TRBD2 call for D was not verified on the DNA. TRBV21-1 constitutes a pseudogene. CDR3 length equals 17 residues.